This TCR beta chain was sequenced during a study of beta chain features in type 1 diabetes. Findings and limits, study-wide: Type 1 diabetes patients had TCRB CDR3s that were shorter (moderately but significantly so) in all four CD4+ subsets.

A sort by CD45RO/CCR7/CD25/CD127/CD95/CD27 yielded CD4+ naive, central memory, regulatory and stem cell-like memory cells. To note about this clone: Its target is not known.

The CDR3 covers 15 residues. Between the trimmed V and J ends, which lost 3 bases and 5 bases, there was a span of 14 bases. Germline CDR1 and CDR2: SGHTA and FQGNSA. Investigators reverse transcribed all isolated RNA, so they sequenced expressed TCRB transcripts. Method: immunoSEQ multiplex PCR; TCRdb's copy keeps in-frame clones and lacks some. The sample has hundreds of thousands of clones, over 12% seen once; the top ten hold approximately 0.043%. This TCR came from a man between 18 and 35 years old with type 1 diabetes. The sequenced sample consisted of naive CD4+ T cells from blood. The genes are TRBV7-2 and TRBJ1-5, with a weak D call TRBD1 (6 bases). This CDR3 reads CASSFRAGVDQPQHF. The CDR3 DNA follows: TGTGCCAGCAGCTTTAGGGCAGGGGTGGATCAGCCCCAGCATTTT.